The sample holds one count of the clone carrying this T cell receptor (beta chain). Clones were sequenced by immunoSEQ multiplex PCR, and TCRdb holds only the in-frame ones, with some missing. This table has approximately 89,000 clones, roughly nine tenths appearing once. The germline CDR1 and CDR2 sequences are LNHDA and SQIVND (reference sequence). CDR3 length: 15 residues. V shed 8 bases and J shed 2 bases, with 16 bases lying between them. This sample was included in a study of OX40 agonist ivuxolimab in advanced cancers. The chain recombines TRBV19 with TRBJ1-5; D may be TRBD1 (5 bases). The starting material was CD4+ or CD8+ T cells sorted from blood, obtained in a trial of the OX40 agonist ivuxolimab. This receptor was taken from an adult with an advanced solid tumor such as melanoma, head and neck, liver or kidney cancer. CDR3 amino acids: CASESGDAGNQPQHF. CDR3 DNA sequence: TGTGCCAGTGAGAGCGGGGACGCAGGCAATCAGCCCCAGCATTTT.